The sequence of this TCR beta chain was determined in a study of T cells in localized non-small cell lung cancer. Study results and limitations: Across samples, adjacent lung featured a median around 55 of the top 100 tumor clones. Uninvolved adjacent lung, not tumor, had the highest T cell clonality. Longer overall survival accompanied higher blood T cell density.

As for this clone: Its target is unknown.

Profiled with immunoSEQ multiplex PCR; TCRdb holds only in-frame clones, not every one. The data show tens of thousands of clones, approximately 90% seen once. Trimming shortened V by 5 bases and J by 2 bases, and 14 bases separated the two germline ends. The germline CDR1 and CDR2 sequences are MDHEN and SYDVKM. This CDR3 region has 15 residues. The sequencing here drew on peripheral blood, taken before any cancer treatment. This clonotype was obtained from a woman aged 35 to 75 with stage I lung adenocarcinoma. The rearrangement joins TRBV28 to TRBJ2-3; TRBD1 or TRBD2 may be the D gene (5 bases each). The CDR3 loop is CASSKPGRITDTQYF. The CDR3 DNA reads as TGTGCCAGCAGTAAACCGGGACGGATCACAGATACGCAGTATTTT.